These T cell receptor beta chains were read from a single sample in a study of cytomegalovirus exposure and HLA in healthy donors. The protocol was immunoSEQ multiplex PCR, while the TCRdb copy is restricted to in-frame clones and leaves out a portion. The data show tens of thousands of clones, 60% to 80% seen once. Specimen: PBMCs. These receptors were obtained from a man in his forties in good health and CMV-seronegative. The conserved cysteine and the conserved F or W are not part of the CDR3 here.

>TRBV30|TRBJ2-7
AWSGTGAADEQY
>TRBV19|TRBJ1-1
ASRRTGVNTEAF
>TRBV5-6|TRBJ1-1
ASNGGLNTEAF
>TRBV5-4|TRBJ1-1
ASSLGQTEAF
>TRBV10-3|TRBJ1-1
ASTGTGVMNTEAF
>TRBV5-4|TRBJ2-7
ASSDRSYEQY
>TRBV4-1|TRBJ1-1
ASSGRRTNTEAF
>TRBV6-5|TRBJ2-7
ASRHRDRGDEQY
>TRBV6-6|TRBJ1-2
ASSHPPTGEDGYT
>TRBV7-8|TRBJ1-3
ASSPDTFSGNTIY
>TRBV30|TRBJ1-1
ASGEAF
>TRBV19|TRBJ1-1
ASNYRAGTEAF
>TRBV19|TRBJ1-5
ASEQGQDQPQH
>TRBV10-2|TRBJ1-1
ASSGQTLYLNTEAF
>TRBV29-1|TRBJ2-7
SVAGTGGSYEQY
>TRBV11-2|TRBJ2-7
ASSLGDEQY
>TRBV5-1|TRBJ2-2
ASSLSVSSWDSNTGELF
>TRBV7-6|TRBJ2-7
ASSLSPSGRTHSYEQY
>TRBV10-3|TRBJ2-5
AIRLYAGQKETQY
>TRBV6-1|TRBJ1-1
ASSERGANTEAF
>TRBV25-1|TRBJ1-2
ASSTTRGSNGYT
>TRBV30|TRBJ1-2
AWRQGSEGYT
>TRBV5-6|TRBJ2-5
ASSFNKGAIQETQY
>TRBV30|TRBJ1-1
AWSFTEGITEAF
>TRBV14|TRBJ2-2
ASRRTGAGRGRETGELF
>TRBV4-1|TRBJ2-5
ASSPTPGHLQETQY
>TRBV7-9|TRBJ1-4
ASSFRGEKLF
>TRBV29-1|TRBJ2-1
SVDDRRDNEQF
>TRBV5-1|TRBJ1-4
ASSLGDREEEKLF
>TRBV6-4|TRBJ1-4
ASRNTQGGEKLF
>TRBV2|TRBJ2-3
ASSPPTSGDTQY
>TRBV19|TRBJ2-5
ASSRQRNSETQY
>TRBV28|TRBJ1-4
ASSSGQGNEKLF
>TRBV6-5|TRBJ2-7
ASRAPGGRAYEQY